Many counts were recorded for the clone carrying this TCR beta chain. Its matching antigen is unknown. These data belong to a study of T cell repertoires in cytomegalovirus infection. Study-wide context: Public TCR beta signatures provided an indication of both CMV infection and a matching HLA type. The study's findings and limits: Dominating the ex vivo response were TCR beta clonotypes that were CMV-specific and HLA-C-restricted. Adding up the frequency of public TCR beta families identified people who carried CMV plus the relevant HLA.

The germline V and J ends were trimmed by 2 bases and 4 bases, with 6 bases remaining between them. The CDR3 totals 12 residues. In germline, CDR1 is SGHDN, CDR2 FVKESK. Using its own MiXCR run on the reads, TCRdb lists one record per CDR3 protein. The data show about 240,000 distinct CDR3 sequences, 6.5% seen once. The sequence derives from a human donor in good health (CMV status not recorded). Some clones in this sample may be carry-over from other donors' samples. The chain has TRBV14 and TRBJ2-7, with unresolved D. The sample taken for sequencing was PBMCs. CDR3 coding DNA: TGTGCCAGCAGCCAAAACGGTTACGAGCAGTACTTC. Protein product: CASSQNGYEQYF.